These 10 T cell receptor beta chains were sequenced from one sample in a study of T-cell reconstitution after alpha-beta-depleted transplantation in children. Researchers prepared the TCRbeta library using unique molecular identifiers, the study reports. MiXCR, run by TCRdb on the PCR reads, gives a single entry per CDR3 protein. The table records approximately 350,000 distinct CDR3 sequences, around 10% of them present only once. This sample comprised PBMCs from the stem cell graft donor, obtained from the stem cell graft. The source of these receptors is a human donor who donated a stem cell graft to a child with acute lymphoblastic leukemia.

This chain uses TRBV10-3 with TRBJ1-1; D gene unclear. The germline gives CDR1 ENHRY, CDR2 SYGVKD. The CDR3 is made up of 12 amino acids. V lost 4 bases and J lost 5, with 8 bases in between. The CDR3 nucleotides read TGTGCCATCAGTGCCCAGTGGACTGAAGCTTTCTTT. This codes for CAISAQWTEAFF.

The V gene is TRBV20-1, the J gene TRBJ1-2, with a tentative D call TRBD1 (6 bases). The ends were cut back, 2 bases at V and 3 bases at J, with 13 bases in the middle. The CDR3 has 14 residues. Germline V gives CDR1 DFQATT, CDR2 SNEGSKA (reference sequence). The CDR3 nucleotides read TGCAGTGCTAGAAAAAACAGGGATGACTATGGCTACACCTTC. This encodes CSARKNRDDYGYTF.

The table lists this clonotype with many counts. The chain employs TRBV27 and TRBJ2-1, with D possibly TRBD2 on 6 matching bases. Trimming stripped 0 bases from V and 2 bases from J, with 8 bases between. The CDR3 extends over 15 amino acids. Germline V gene sequence: CDR1 MNHEY, CDR2 SMNVEV (reference sequence). This CDR3 is CASSLSGGTYNEQFF. CDR3 DNA: TGTGCCAGCAGTTTATCCGGGGGTACCTACAATGAGCAGTTCTTC.

This clonotype appeared a few times. V gene TRBV5-1 combines with J gene TRBJ1-4, with TRBD1 as a possible D gene (6 bases). The germline gives CDR1 SGHRS, CDR2 YFSETQ. Trimming took off 2 bases at V and 4 bases at J, with 9 bases between the two ends. This CDR3 comprises 14 residues. The CDR3 loop reads CASSFRGSNEKLFF. CDR3 sequence (DNA): TGCGCCAGCAGCTTCAGGGGCAGTAATGAAAAACTGTTTTTT.

The CDR3 region is CASSYRTGIHGYTF. The CDR3 DNA follows: TGTGCCAGCAGCTATCGCACAGGGATCCATGGCTACACCTTC. The chain couples TRBV28 to TRBJ1-2, with D possibly matching TRBD1 (6 bases). Trimming cost V 6 bases and J 6 bases, with 17 bases left between them. The CDR3 is 14 amino acids. Germline CDR1 and CDR2: MDHEN and SYDVKM.

The rearrangement joins TRBV28 to TRBJ2-3; the D gene is possibly TRBD1 (6 bases). Looked up from germline, CDR1 is MDHEN and CDR2 is SYDVKM. V was shortened by 6 bases and J by 1 base, with 14 bases between the two germline ends. The CDR3 loop spans 15 amino acids. The DNA for the CDR3 is TGTGCCAGCAGCTATGGACAGACCCGCACAGATACGCAGTATTTT. The encoded protein is CASSYGQTRTDTQYF.

This sequence joins TRBV20-1 and TRBJ2-1, with D unresolved. CDR3 length equals 21 residues. The germline V gene has CDR1 DFQATT and CDR2 SNEGSKA (reference sequence). The V end lost 4 bases, the J end lost 0 bases, and 31 bases lay between the germline ends. CDR3 in amino acids: CSAMPRTNIHVTSFSYNEQFF. The CDR3 nucleotides are TGCAGTGCTATGCCGCGGACGAACATCCATGTAACAAGCTTCTCCTACAATGAGCAGTTCTTC.

The chain employs TRBV20-1 and TRBJ2-5, with 8 bases fitting TRBD1. CDR1 DFQATT and CDR2 SNEGSKA come from the germline V gene (reference sequence). V was clipped by 3 bases and J by 2 bases; unmatched bases: 8. This CDR3 contains 15 residues. Here the CDR3 reads CSASSPRQGQETQYF. The CDR3 coding sequence is TGCAGTGCTAGTTCTCCGCGACAGGGGCAAGAGACCCAGTACTTC.

This clonotype has at least ten counts. The chain employs TRBV10-3 and TRBJ1-2; no firm D call. Germline assignment: CDR1 ENHRY and CDR2 SYGVKD. V lost 0 bases to trimming and J lost 3 bases, with 5 bases between them. This CDR3 comprises 13 residues. The CDR3 DNA reads as TGTGCCATCAGTGAGTCGAGGGACTATGGCTACACCTTC. Protein sequence: CAISESRDYGYTF.

The chain links TRBV7-8 to TRBJ2-5; 8 positions agree with TRBD2. Germline V gene data show CDR1 as SGHVS and CDR2 as FQNEAQ. The CDR3 consists of 16 residues. Unmatched junction bases numbered 10, after V lost 5 bases and J lost 2 bases. The CDR3 DNA follows: TGTGCCAGCAGCCTTGTTCTAGCGGGTGTTCAAGAGACCCAGTACTTC. Residues: CASSLVLAGVQETQYF.